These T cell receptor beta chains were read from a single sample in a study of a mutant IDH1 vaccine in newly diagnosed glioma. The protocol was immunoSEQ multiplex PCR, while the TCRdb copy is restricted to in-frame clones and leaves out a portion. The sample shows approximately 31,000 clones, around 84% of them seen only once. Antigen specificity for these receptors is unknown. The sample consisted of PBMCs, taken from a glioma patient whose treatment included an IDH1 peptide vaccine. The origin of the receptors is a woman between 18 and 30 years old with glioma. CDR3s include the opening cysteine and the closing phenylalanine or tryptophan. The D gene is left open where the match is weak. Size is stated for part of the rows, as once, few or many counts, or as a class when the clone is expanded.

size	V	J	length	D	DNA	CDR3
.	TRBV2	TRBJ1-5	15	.	TGTGCCAGCAAGGAGAAGTTCCTTAGTAATCAGCCCCAGCATTTT	CASKEKFLSNQPQHF
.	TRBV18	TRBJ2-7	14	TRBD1	TGTGCCAGCTCACCACCGGGACAGGGGGACGAGCAGTACTTC	CASSPPGQGDEQYF
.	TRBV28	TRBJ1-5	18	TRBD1	TGTGCCAGCAGTTTTCAGCCGGGACAGGGCGGATGGGATCAGCCCCAGCATTTT	CASSFQPGQGGWDQPQHF
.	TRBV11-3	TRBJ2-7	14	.	TGTGCCAGCAGCTTAGACGGAGTGGCCTACGAGCAGTACTTC	CASSLDGVAYEQYF
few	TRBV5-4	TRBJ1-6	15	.	TGTGCCAGCAGCGGGGGGGGAGGGGATAATTCACCCCTCCACTTT	CASSGGGGDNSPLHF
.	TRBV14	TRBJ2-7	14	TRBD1	TGTGCCAGCAGCCAAGGACAGGGGGCATCAACGCAGTACTTC	CASSQGQGASTQYF
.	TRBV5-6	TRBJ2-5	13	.	TGTGCCAGCAGCTTGGAGGAACAAGAGACCCAGTACTTC	CASSLEEQETQYF
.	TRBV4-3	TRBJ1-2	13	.	TGCGCCAGCAGCCAAGCGGATGCCAGGGTACACACCTTC	CASSQADARVHTF
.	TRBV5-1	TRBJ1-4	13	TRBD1	TGCGCCAGCAGCCAGGGGGCTTCTGAAAAACTGTTTTTT	CASSQGASEKLFF
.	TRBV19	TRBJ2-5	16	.	TGTGCCAGTAGTAACGACCGCCGGACAGTGCAAGAGACCCAGTACTTC	CASSNDRRTVQETQYF
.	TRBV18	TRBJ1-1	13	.	TGTGCCAGCTCAGCCGCAGTGAACACTGAAGCTTTCTTT	CASSAAVNTEAFF
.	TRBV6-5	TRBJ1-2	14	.	TGTGCCAGCAGTTACCAGGAGATGGGCTATGGCTACACCTTC	CASSYQEMGYGYTF
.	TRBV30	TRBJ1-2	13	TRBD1	TGTGCCTGGAGTTATGGGACAGCCAATGGCTACACCTTC	CAWSYGTANGYTF
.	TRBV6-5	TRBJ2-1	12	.	TGTGCCAGCAGTCCACCTGGGGGTGAGCAGTTCTTC	CASSPPGGEQFF
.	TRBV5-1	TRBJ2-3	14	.	TGCGCCAGCAGCCCCCAGGTTGCCGCAGATACGCAGTATTTT	CASSPQVAADTQYF
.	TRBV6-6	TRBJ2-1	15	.	TGTGCCAGCAGTCTTTCTAGCGGCAAGGGGGGTGAGCAGTTCTTC	CASSLSSGKGGEQFF
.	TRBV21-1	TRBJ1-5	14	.	TGTGCCAGCAGCACTGACAGGGCGTATCAGCCCCAGCATTTT	CASSTDRAYQPQHF
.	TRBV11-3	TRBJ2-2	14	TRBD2	TGTGCCAGCAGACCTAGCGGGGGCACCGGGGAGCTGTTTTTT	CASRPSGGTGELFF
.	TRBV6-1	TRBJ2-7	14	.	TGTGCCAGCAGTGAGCAGGGGTCAGCCTACGAGCAGTACTTC	CASSEQGSAYEQYF
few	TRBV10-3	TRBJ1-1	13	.	TGTGCCATCAGGGAACTGGCGGGGACTGAAGCTTTCTTT	CAIRELAGTEAFF
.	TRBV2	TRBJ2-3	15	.	TGTGCCAGCAGCCCCAACAGGGCCGGCACAGATACGCAGTATTTT	CASSPNRAGTDTQYF
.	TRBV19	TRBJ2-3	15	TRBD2	TGTGCCAGTAGTATAGATCGTGACGGGAGGAATACGCAGTATTTT	CASSIDRDGRNTQYF
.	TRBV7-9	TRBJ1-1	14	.	TGTGCCAGCAGGGGGGCAGGGAAGGGGCTTGAAGCTTTCTTT	CASRGAGKGLEAFF
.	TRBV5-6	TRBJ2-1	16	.	TGTGCCAGCACCACCCCAGGGAAAGGGACTGGGGATGAGCAGTTCTTC	CASTTPGKGTGDEQFF
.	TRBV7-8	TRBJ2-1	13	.	TGTGCCAGCAGCTTAGATCGAGTCAATGAGCAGTTCTTC	CASSLDRVNEQFF
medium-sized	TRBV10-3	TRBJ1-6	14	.	TGTGCCATCAGTAACCGGGACGCAGATTCACCCCTCCACTTT	CAISNRDADSPLHF